This TCR beta chain was captured by sequencing in a study of T cell repertoires in cytomegalovirus infection. Overall study context: Public TCR beta signature analysis indicated the presence of both CMV infection and matching HLA type.

Trimming left V 5 bases short and J 0 bases short, with 13 bases between. The CDR3 contains 15 residues. This clonotype was counted a few times. The antigen remains unidentified. Study outcomes and limitations: CMV carriers with the relevant HLA were identified by cumulative public TCR beta family frequency. HLA-C-restricted CMV-specific TCR beta clonotypes were dominant in the ex vivo response.

TCRdb redid the calling of the reads with MiXCR, one entry per CDR3 protein. Of some 180,000 distinct CDR3 sequences in the sample, about a sixth are singletons; the top ten hold roughly 24%. The chain is built from TRBV12-3 or TRBV12-4 and TRBJ1-1; weak D call: TRBD1 (5 bases). The sample comprised CD8+ T cells from PBMCs. The clonotype was recovered from a human donor in good health (CMV status not recorded). Some clones in this sample may be carry-over from other donors' samples. The CDR3: CASSPQGGMNTEAFF. CDR3 nucleotides: TGTGCCAGCAGTCCCCAGGGAGGGATGAACACTGAAGCTTTCTTT.